These 2 T cell receptor beta chains originate from one sample sequenced in a study of tumor-infiltrating lymphocytes in localized non-small cell lung cancer. Here immunoSEQ multiplex PCR was the method, and the copy in TCRdb shows in-frame clones only, minus some. The sample lists approximately 10,000 clones; over 45% were seen once. The sequenced material came from uninvolved lung tissue not adjacent to the tumor. Receptors were obtained from a human donor with non-small cell lung cancer.

V gene TRBV19 combines with J gene TRBJ2-1; D is ambiguous. Germline CDR1 is LNHDA and CDR2 is SQIVND (reference sequence). This CDR3 contains 13 residues. The V and J ends lost 9 bases and 10 bases respectively, with 19 bases between them. The CDR3 spells CASKHLPAGEQFF. Written as DNA, the CDR3 is TGTGCCAGCAAGCACTTGCCAGCCGGGGAGCAGTTCTTC. The whole variable domain, remainder taken from reference TRBV19 and TRBJ2-1, is DGGITQSPKYLFRKEGQNVTLSCEQNLNHDAMYWYRQDPGQGLRLIYYSQIVNDFQKGDIAEGYSVSREKKESFPLTVTSAQKNPTAFYLCASKHLPAGEQFFGPGTRLTVL.

This clone was detected once. This rearrangement joins TRBV6-5 to TRBJ2-2; D gene uncertain. Per the germline V gene, CDR1 is MNHEY and CDR2 is SVGAGI. CDR3 size: 14 residues. Trimming shortened V by 2 bases and J by 1 base, and 5 bases separated the two germline ends. The CDR3: CASSYGENTGELFF. CDR3 nucleotide sequence: TGTGCCAGCAGTTACGGGGAGAACACCGGGGAGCTGTTTTTT.